Below are 26 T cell receptor beta chains sequenced from a single sample in a study of blood T cell repertoires in COVID-19. Clones were sequenced by immunoSEQ multiplex PCR, and TCRdb holds only the in-frame ones, with some missing. The sample has approximately 270,000 clones; 91% are singletons. Sequencing was carried out using PBMCs or T cells enriched from blood (not recorded which). These receptors were taken from a human donor in a cohort exposed to, infected with or recovered from COVID-19 (not recorded which). The donor label of this sample is uncertain.

The V and J genes are TRBV10-2 and TRBJ2-7, with 8 positions matching TRBD1. Trimming took 8 bases from V and 6 from J; bases not matched to a gene: 6. CDR1 WSHSY and CDR2 SAAADI come from the germline V gene. The CDR3 runs 12 residues. CDR3 in DNA: TGCGCCAGCGGGACAGGAGGTAGCGAGCAGTACTTC. Protein product: CASGTGGSEQYF.

The chain uses TRBV12-5 and TRBJ1-6; 10 positions match TRBD1. CDR1 LGHNT and CDR2 FRNRAP come from the germline V gene. Trimming at V came to 2 bases and at J to 7 bases, leaving 5 bases not matched to a gene. The CDR3 totals 16 residues. As DNA, the CDR3 is TGTGCTAGTGGTTTGCACGGGACAGGGGTGAATTCACCCCTCCACTTT. It is translated as CASGLHGTGVNSPLHF.

The chain employs TRBV5-1 and TRBJ2-1, with D possibly being TRBD1 (5 bases). The CDR3 has 14 residues. Germline values: CDR1 SGHRS, CDR2 YFSETQ. The V end lost 6 bases, the J end lost 13 bases, and 23 bases lay between the germline ends. The CDR3 is CASTTGYVPEDQFF. CDR3 in DNA: TGCGCCAGCACCACAGGTTATGTACCCGAGGATCAGTTCTTC.

V is TRBV6-5 and J is TRBJ2-1; the D is unclear. V lost 7 bases and J lost 3, with 7 bases in between. The length of the CDR3 is 12 residues. Germline V gene data show CDR1 as MNHEY and CDR2 as SVGAGI. CDR3 amino acids: CASKPGYNEQFF. The CDR3 coding sequence is TGTGCCAGCAAACCGGGCTACAATGAGCAGTTCTTC.

This clone has only a few counts. This chain connects TRBV3-1 (or the pseudogene TRBV3-2) to TRBJ1-4; the match to TRBD1 covers 9 bases. Germline V gene lookup returns CDR1 LGHDT and CDR2 YNNKEL (reference sequence). Germline trimming cut 4 bases from V and 7 bases from J; bases unmatched to any gene: 4. The CDR3 has 14 amino acids. The CDR3 DNA reads TGTGCCAGCAGCCGGACAGGGGTTGGTGAAAAACTGTTTTTT. Protein sequence: CASSRTGVGEKLFF.

The chain joins TRBV4-2 to TRBJ1-3; D unclear. Germline V gene sequence: CDR1 LGHNA, CDR2 YNFKEQ. V was pared by 4 bases and J by 2 bases, with 9 bases between. The CDR3 sequence is 14 residues long. The CDR3 bases are TGTGCCAGCAGCCCGTCGGGTCCTGGAAACACCATATATTTT. Protein: CASSPSGPGNTIYF.

The chain is built from TRBV4-2 and TRBJ2-5; 7 positions agree with TRBD2. Germline loops: CDR1 LGHNA, CDR2 YNFKEQ. The CDR3 sequence is 17 residues long. V lost 4 bases and J lost 5; bases outside the gene matches: 16. The CDR3 DNA reads TGTGCCAGCAGCCTCTTACACGGCACTAGCGCCGGGGAGACCCAGTACTTC. Amino acids: CASSLLHGTSAGETQYF.

The rearrangement uses TRBV19 and TRBJ1-5; D is possibly TRBD1 (5 bases). The ends were cut back, 3 bases at V and 7 bases at J, with 13 bases in the middle. CDR1 LNHDA and CDR2 SQIVND come from the germline V gene (reference sequence). The CDR3 runs to 14 residues. The CDR3 nucleotides are TGTGCCAGTAGTATGGGGCAGATCTTGCAGCCCCAGCATTTT. It encodes CASSMGQILQPQHF. Based on the CDR3 plus reference TRBV19 and TRBJ1-5, the full variable domain is DGGITQSPKYLFRKEGQNVTLSCEQNLNHDAMYWYRQDPGQGLRLIYYSQIVNDFQKGDIAEGYSVSREKKESFPLTVTSAQKNPTAFYLCASSMGQILQPQHFGDGTRLSIL.

The rearrangement joins TRBV25-1 to TRBJ1-4, with 8 bases that match TRBD1. The germline CDR1 and CDR2 sequences are MGHDK and SYGVNS. The CDR3 is 15 residues long. Losses at the gene ends were 3 bases for V and 6 bases for J; bases not matched to a gene: 6. The CDR3 protein is CASSDPSDRDEKLFF. CDR3 nucleotides: TGTGCCAGCAGTGATCCCTCGGACAGGGATGAAAAACTGTTTTTT.

The gene calls are TRBV2 and TRBJ1-6; perhaps TRBD1 as D (5 bases). The CDR3 extends over 17 amino acids. V lost 4 bases and J lost 0, with 13 bases in between. CDR1 is SNHLY and CDR2 is FYNNEI in the germline V gene. DNA of the CDR3: TGTGCCAGCAGTGGGCAGGGTATAAGCTCCTATAATTCACCCCTCCACTTT. This translates into CASSGQGISSYNSPLHF.

The CDR3, as DNA: TGTGCTAGTGGTTTCCGAGGCGGGGGGACTGAAGCTTTCTTT. This codes for CASGFRGGGTEAFF. The chain has TRBV12-5 and TRBJ1-1; D is perhaps TRBD1 (5 bases). Trimming shortened V by 3 bases and J by 5 bases, and 13 bases separated the two germline ends. CDR3 length equals 14 residues. Looked up from germline, CDR1 is LGHNT and CDR2 is FRNRAP.

This chain joins TRBV9 and TRBJ1-6; TRBD1 agrees at 9 bases. This CDR3 has 15 amino acids. The junction had 5 bases not matched to a gene; V was cut back by 3 bases and J by 7 bases. Germline V gene data show CDR1 as SGDLS and CDR2 as YYNGEE. The CDR3 DNA reads TGTGCCAGCAGCGAACAGGGGGCGCGGAATTCACCCCTCCACTTT. Translated: CASSEQGARNSPLHF.

The rearrangement links TRBV2 to TRBJ2-7, with D unresolved. Trimming stripped 7 bases from V and 7 bases from J, with 17 bases between. Germline V gene lookup returns CDR1 SNHLY and CDR2 FYNNEI. This CDR3 comprises 13 residues. The CDR3 protein is CASTGQAVGEQYF. Here the CDR3 DNA reads TGTGCCAGCACCGGCCAGGCCGTTGGGGAGCAGTACTTC.

V gene TRBV5-6 combines with J gene TRBJ2-7; TRBD1 matches at 7 bases. The CDR3 runs 14 residues. J was trimmed by 4 bases and V by 7 bases; bases with no gene match: 11. Germline V gives CDR1 SGHDT, CDR2 YYEEEE. CDR3 sequence (DNA): TGTGCCAGCGGGTTTAGGGGGACAGCATACGAGCAGTACTTC. As protein: CASGFRGTAYEQYF.

The gene calls are TRBV11-2 and TRBJ1-1; the D gene is possibly TRBD1 (6 bases). V lost 0 bases and J 0 bases, leaving 14 bases between the germline ends. This CDR3 has 17 amino acids. Germline lookup yields CDR1 SGHAT and CDR2 FQNNGV. CDR3 coding DNA: TGTGCCAGCAGCTTAGATAACAGGGATGTCATGAACACTGAAGCTTTCTTT. Translating it yields CASSLDNRDVMNTEAFF.

The CDR3 here is CASSLEPGGMNTEAFF. The DNA for the CDR3 is TGCGCCAGCAGCTTGGAGCCAGGGGGCATGAACACTGAAGCTTTCTTT. The genes are TRBV5-1 and TRBJ1-1; the match to TRBD1 covers 8 bases. Germline assignment: CDR1 SGHRS and CDR2 YFSETQ. The CDR3 consists of 16 residues. V gave up 0 bases and J gave up 0 bases; unmatched junction bases: 4. The variable domain in full, completed from reference TRBV5-1 and TRBJ1-1, reads KAGVTQTPRYLIKTRGQQVTLSCSPISGHRSVSWYQQTPGQGLQFLFEYFSETQRNKGNFPGRFSGRQFSNSRSEMNVSTLELGDSALYLCASSLEPGGMNTEAFFGQGTRLTVV.

The chain uses TRBV10-3 and TRBJ2-1, with D maybe TRBD2 (6 bases). V dropped 0 bases and J dropped 0 bases, with 9 bases sitting between them. The CDR3 covers 16 residues. Germline V gene lookup returns CDR1 ENHRY and CDR2 SYGVKD. CDR3 residues: CAISESGGSSYNEQFF. The DNA for the CDR3 is TGTGCCATCAGTGAGTCTGGGGGGAGCTCCTACAATGAGCAGTTCTTC.

The chain links TRBV5-6 to TRBJ1-5, with 10 bases that match TRBD1. After removal of 0 bases from V and 4 bases from J, the junction contained 1 base not matched to a gene. The CDR3 runs to 15 residues. Germline V gene sequence: CDR1 SGHDT, CDR2 YYEEEE. Written as DNA, the CDR3 is TGTGCCAGCAGCTTGGAGGGACAGGGGAATCAGCCCCAGCATTTT. Protein product: CASSLEGQGNQPQHF.

The genes are TRBV11-2 and TRBJ1-6, with TRBD1 identical over 11 bases. With V trimmed by 1 base and J by 7 bases, 0 bases remained unmatched. There are 15 residues in the CDR3. CDR1 is SGHAT and CDR2 is FQNNGV in the germline V gene. CDR3 region: CASSLGDRGNSPLHF. The CDR3 bases are TGTGCCAGCAGCTTAGGGGACAGGGGGAATTCACCCCTCCACTTT.

CDR3 in DNA: TGTGCTACGGGGAGGCAGGGCCCTAACACTGAAGCTTTCTTT. The encoded protein is CATGRQGPNTEAFF. This rearrangement joins TRBV5-4 to TRBJ1-1; tentative D call: TRBD1 (5 bases). The CDR3 loop spans 14 amino acids. Germline assignment: CDR1 SGHNT and CDR2 YYREEE (reference sequence). Looking up the rest from reference TRBV5-4 and TRBJ1-1 gives the full variable domain: ETGVTQSPTHLIKTRGQQVTLRCSSQSGHNTVSWYQQALGQGPQFIFQYYREEENGRGNFPPRFSGLQFPNYSSELNVNALELDDSALYLCATGRQGPNTEAFFGQGTRLTVV.

The CDR3 nucleotides read TGTGCCAGCAGCTTAACAGGGATGGGAGTGGAGACCCAGTACTTC. Translation: CASSLTGMGVETQYF. The chain employs TRBV7-3 and TRBJ2-5; maybe TRBD2 (5 bases). Trimming left V 0 bases short and J 5 bases short, with 13 bases between. Germline V lookup: CDR1 SGHTA, CDR2 FQGTGA. The CDR3 length is 15 residues.

The chain employs TRBV30 and TRBJ1-1; D perhaps matches TRBD1 (5 bases). Trimming removed 3 bases from V and 4 bases from J, with 18 bases in between. Germline values: CDR1 GTSNPN, CDR2 SVGIG (reference sequence). This CDR3 spans 15 amino acids. The CDR3 region has the DNA TGTGCCTGGAGGCCAGCGGGGCGTTTGGTCACTGAAGCTTTCTTT. It specifies CAWRPAGRLVTEAFF. Variable domain in full (rest from reference TRBV30 and TRBJ1-1): SQTIHQWPATLVQPVGSPLSLECTVEGTSNPNLYWYRQAAGRGLQLLFYSVGIGQISSEVPQNLSASRPQDRQFILSSKKLLLSDSGFYLCAWRPAGRLVTEAFFGQGTRLTVV.

This clone was seen more than once but under ten times. The chain is built from TRBV11-2 and TRBJ2-1; a possible D gene is TRBD2 (6 bases). V gave up 8 bases and J gave up 9 bases, with 8 bases separating them. Per the germline V gene, CDR1 is SGHAT and CDR2 is FQNNGV. CDR3 size: 10 residues. As DNA, the CDR3 is TGTGCCAGCCGCGGGGTTGAGCAGTTCTTC. Translation: CASRGVEQFF.

The chain joins TRBV9 to TRBJ2-1, with 10 positions matching TRBD2. CDR1 is SGDLS, CDR2 YYNGEE, per germline. The CDR3 runs 15 residues. The J segment lost 5 bases and the V segment lost 2 bases, leaving 4 bases of the junction unmatched. The CDR3: CASSVSGGDHNEQFF. The CDR3 DNA reads as TGTGCCAGCAGCGTGAGCGGGGGGGATCACAATGAGCAGTTCTTC.

V gene TRBV19 combines with J gene TRBJ1-3; D is ambiguous. CDR3 length equals 16 residues. CDR1 and CDR2 (germline): LNHDA, SQIVND (reference sequence). The germline V and J ends were trimmed by 2 bases and 1 base, with 12 bases remaining between them. DNA of the CDR3: TGTGCCAGTAGTATACGGCAGCGGGCATCTGGAAACACCATATATTTT. It translates to CASSIRQRASGNTIYF.

The chain carries TRBV7-9 and TRBJ1-5; perhaps TRBD1 as D (6 bases). Germline CDR1 is SEHNR and CDR2 is FQNEAQ (reference sequence). V shed 5 bases and J shed 1 base, with 18 bases lying between them. The CDR3 length is 17 residues. The CDR3 loop reads CASSKGGASDSNQPQHF. In DNA form, the CDR3 reads TGTGCCAGCAGCAAGGGGGGGGCCTCAGACAGCAATCAGCCCCAGCATTTT.